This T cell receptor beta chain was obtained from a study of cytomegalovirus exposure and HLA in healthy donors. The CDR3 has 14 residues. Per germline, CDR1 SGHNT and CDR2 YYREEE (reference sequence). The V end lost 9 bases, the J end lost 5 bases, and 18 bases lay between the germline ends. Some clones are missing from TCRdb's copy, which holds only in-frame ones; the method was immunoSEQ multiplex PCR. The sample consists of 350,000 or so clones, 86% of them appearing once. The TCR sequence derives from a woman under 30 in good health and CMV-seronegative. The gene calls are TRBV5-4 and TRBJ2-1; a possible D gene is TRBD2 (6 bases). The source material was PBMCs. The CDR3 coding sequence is TGTGCCACGACAAGGGACTCAAGACACAATGAGCAGTTCTTC. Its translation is CATTRDSRHNEQFF.